These 15 T cell receptor beta chains share one sample of origin, sequenced in a study of blood T cell repertoires in COVID-19. Profiling relied on immunoSEQ multiplex PCR, and the TCRdb table lists in-frame clones only, not all of them. Of 230,000 or so clones in the sample, roughly 80% are singletons; the top ten hold approximately 4.8%. The material sequenced was peripheral blood. These receptors originate from a man aged 45-60 years with active or convalescent COVID-19.

V gene TRBV19 combines with J gene TRBJ2-1; 10 nucleotides line up with TRBD1. The V gene end was trimmed by 4 bases and the J gene end by 4 bases; junction bases not matched to a gene: 7. CDR1 and CDR2 from the germline V gene are LNHDA and SQIVND (reference sequence). The CDR3 contains 16 residues. The CDR3, as DNA: TGTGCCAGTAGTAAAACCCGGGACAGGGGATACAATGAGCAGTTCTTC. Encoded protein: CASSKTRDRGYNEQFF.

This sequence joins TRBV4-1 and TRBJ2-1; TRBD2 is a possible D gene (6 bases). CDR1 is MGHRA, CDR2 YSYEKL, per germline. Trimming left V 0 bases short and J 5 bases short, with 14 bases between. The CDR3 has 16 residues. CDR3 DNA sequence: TGCGCCAGCAGCCAAGATGGCGGCGGGACCCACAATGAGCAGTTCTTC. Its translation: CASSQDGGGTHNEQFF.

CDR3 in DNA: TGTGCCAGCAGCTTGGCCCGGGGGGCAGGAGGCTACACCTTC. Its protein product is CASSLARGAGGYTF. This sequence joins TRBV5-8 and TRBJ1-2; D is perhaps TRBD1 (6 bases). V lost 0 bases to trimming and J lost 8 bases, with 14 bases between them. The CDR3 is 14 residues long. CDR1 and CDR2 (germline): SGHTS, YDEGEE. Full variable domain (remainder filled in from reference TRBV5-8 and TRBJ1-2): EAGVTQSPTHLIKTRGQQATLRCSPISGHTSVYWYQQALGLGLQFLLWYDEGEERNRGNFPPRFSGRQFPNYSSELNVNALELEDSALYLCASSLARGAGGYTFGSGTRLTVV.

This clone was picked up one time. The rearrangement uses TRBV11-2 and TRBJ2-5; D is possibly TRBD1 (6 bases). V gave up 3 bases and J gave up 4 bases, with 15 bases separating them. The CDR3 spans 15 residues. Germline V lookup: CDR1 SGHAT, CDR2 FQNNGV. The CDR3 nucleotides are TGTGCCAGCAGCTTCGAGCTTGCCAGGGGAGAGACCCAGTACTTC. Amino acid sequence: CASSFELARGETQYF.

V usage is TRBV10-3 and J usage is TRBJ2-3; D is possibly TRBD2 (7 bases). The CDR3 totals 13 residues. With 10 bases removed from V and 4 bases from J, the gap between germline ends came to 15 bases. Germline V gene sequence: CDR1 ENHRY, CDR2 SYGVKD. The CDR3 here is CANWGGHSDTQYF. The CDR3 bases are TGTGCCAACTGGGGGGGGCATTCAGATACGCAGTATTTT.

The CDR3 sequence: CAWGRGGLAGDTDTQYF. The CDR3 nucleotides are TGTGCCTGGGGCCGAGGTGGGCTAGCGGGGGACACAGATACGCAGTATTTT. The J gene is TRBJ2-3, the V gene TRBV30; 10 nucleotides align to TRBD2. This CDR3 is built from 17 residues. V dropped 5 bases and J dropped 2; count of bases not matched to a gene: 13. The germline CDR1 and CDR2 sequences are GTSNPN and SVGIG (reference sequence).

The rearrangement links TRBV3-1 (or the pseudogene TRBV3-2) to TRBJ2-7; a possible D gene is TRBD1 (6 bases). V shed 4 bases and J shed 3 bases, with 13 bases lying between them. From germline, CDR1 is LGHDT and CDR2 YNNKEL (reference sequence). The CDR3 runs 14 residues. The CDR3 reads CASSPRAGVYEQYF. The CDR3 region has the DNA TGTGCCAGCAGCCCGCGGGCAGGGGTCTACGAGCAGTACTTC.

The chain links TRBV11-3 to TRBJ2-3; D is undetermined. Trimming took 7 bases from V and 6 from J, leaving 14 bases between them. The CDR3 sequence is 13 residues long. CDR1 and CDR2 (germline): SGHNT, YENEEA. CDR3 sequence reads: CASTPRVGDTQYF. Here the CDR3 DNA reads TGTGCCAGCACCCCTCGGGTCGGGGATACGCAGTATTTT.

V is TRBV5-4 and J is TRBJ2-5; TRBD2 matches 10 bases. V lost 7 bases and J lost 5; bases outside the gene matches: 11. Per germline, CDR1 SGHNT and CDR2 YYREEE (reference sequence). The CDR3 covers 15 residues. CDR3 region: CASGSERGGRETQYF. The CDR3 DNA is TGTGCCAGCGGATCCGAGCGGGGGGGCAGGGAGACCCAGTACTTC.

This chain links TRBV9 with TRBJ1-1; D possibly corresponds to TRBD1 (5 bases). Per the germline V gene, CDR1 is SGDLS and CDR2 is YYNGEE. This CDR3 is built from 13 residues. Trimming left V 3 bases short and J 7 bases short, with 13 bases between. This CDR3 is CASSAYTQGEAFF. The CDR3 coding sequence is TGTGCCAGCAGCGCCTATACCCAGGGTGAAGCTTTCTTT.

The chain combines TRBV29-1 with TRBJ2-1; TRBD1 aligns across 8 bases. V shed 5 bases and J 2 bases; nucleotides not matched to a gene: 2. Germline CDR1 reads SQVTM; CDR2 reads ANQGSEA. This CDR3 is 13 amino acids long. The CDR3 DNA is TGCAGCGTTTCAGGGGGCGCCTACAATGAGCAGTTCTTC. It codes for CSVSGGAYNEQFF.

The chain uses TRBV2 and TRBJ1-2; possibly TRBD1 for D (6 bases). Trimming shortened V by 5 bases and J by 4 bases, and 11 bases separated the two germline ends. CDR3 size: 13 residues. Germline V lookup: CDR1 SNHLY, CDR2 FYNNEI. The CDR3 loop is CASSNTGIYGYTF. The CDR3 bases are TGTGCCAGCAGTAACACAGGGATCTATGGCTACACCTTC.

The V and J genes are TRBV28 and TRBJ1-6; D is ambiguous. Trimming removed 6 bases from V and 10 bases from J, with 19 bases in between. The CDR3 covers 15 residues. Germline V gene data show CDR1 as MDHEN and CDR2 as SYDVKM. The CDR3 loop reads CASRPKLRRVSPLHF. The CDR3 DNA follows: TGTGCCAGCAGGCCTAAATTGAGACGGGTATCACCCCTCCACTTT.

The table lists this clone with a count of one. The J gene is TRBJ2-5, the V gene TRBV27, with a possible D match to TRBD2 (5 bases). Germline V CDR1 and CDR2: MNHEY, SMNVEV (reference sequence). Deletions cut 6 bases from V and 3 bases from J, with 14 bases between. This CDR3 is 14 amino acids long. CDR3 residues: CASRPNSGKETQYF. CDR3 in DNA: TGTGCCAGCAGACCCAACTCCGGGAAAGAGACCCAGTACTTC.

This chain uses TRBV19 with TRBJ1-5, with 9 bases aligning to TRBD1. The trim removed 6 bases at V and 7 bases at J, leaving 4 bases unmatched. The CDR3 has 13 residues. Germline values: CDR1 LNHDA, CDR2 SQIVND (reference sequence). Written as DNA, the CDR3 is TGTGCCAGTAGGACAGGGGGACAGCAGCCCCAGCATTTT. Translated, it gives CASRTGGQQPQHF.